This TCR beta chain was captured in a study of cytomegalovirus exposure and HLA in healthy donors. Points from the study as a whole: The likely origin of a cluster of highly shared sequence variants was a sequencing artifact. Data from an earlier analysis indicated that most TCR beta V segments were productive either about 87% or about 30% of the time. A missense variant in DCLRE1C was later tied to TCR beta V- and J-gene trimming.

A word on this clone: The antigen remains undetermined.

The CDR3 runs 14 residues. In germline, CDR1 is LNHNV, CDR2 YYDKDF (reference sequence). Trimming pared 1 base from V and 8 bases from J, leaving 14 bases between. Both 60 Vbeta primers and 13 Jbeta primers went into the PCR. Sequenced by immunoSEQ multiplex PCR; TCRdb stores in-frame clones only, minus some. The table lists some 120,000 clones, 75% to 85% of them singletons. Sequences were obtained from PBMCs. This sequence joins TRBV15 and TRBJ1-2, with D perhaps TRBD1 (6 bases). This TCR came from a male donor in good health and CMV-seronegative. CDR3 in DNA: TGTGCCACCAGCAGAGTGGGGGCGAATCGAGGCTACACCTTC. It is translated as CATSRVGANRGYTF.